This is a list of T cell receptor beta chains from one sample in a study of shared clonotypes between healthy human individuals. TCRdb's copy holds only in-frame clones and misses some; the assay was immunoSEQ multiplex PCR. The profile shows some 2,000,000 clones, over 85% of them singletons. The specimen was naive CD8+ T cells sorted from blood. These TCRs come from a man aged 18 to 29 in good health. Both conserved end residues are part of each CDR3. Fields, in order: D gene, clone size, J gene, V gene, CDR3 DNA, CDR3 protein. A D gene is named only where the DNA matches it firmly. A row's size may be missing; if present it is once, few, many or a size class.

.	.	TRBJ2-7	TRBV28	TGTGCCAGCAGTTACGGTTCCGCGGGCGGCCCTAGCTACGAGCAGTACTTC	CASSYGSAGGPSYEQYF
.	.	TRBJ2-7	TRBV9	TGTGCCAGCAGCGTAGCCGGGACGACCTACGAGCAGTACTTC	CASSVAGTTYEQYF
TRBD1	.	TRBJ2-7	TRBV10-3	TGTGCCATCGCGGACAGGGGAACCGACGAGCAGTACTTC	CAIADRGTDEQYF
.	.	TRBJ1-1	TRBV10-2	TGCGCCAGCAGCGAGACCGGGACTCACCGGTTTGAAGCTTTCTTT	CASSETGTHRFEAFF
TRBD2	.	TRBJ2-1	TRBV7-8	TGTGCCAGCAGCTTAGCGCTTTTGGGGACTAGACTGGGCCATGAGCAGTTCTTC	CASSLALLGTRLGHEQFF
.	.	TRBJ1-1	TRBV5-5	TGTGCCAGCAGCTCGCGAATGAACACTGAAGCTTTCTTT	CASSSRMNTEAFF
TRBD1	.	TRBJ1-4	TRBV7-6	TGTGCCAGCAGCCCCGGACAGGGCACTAATGAAAAACTGTTTTTT	CASSPGQGTNEKLFF
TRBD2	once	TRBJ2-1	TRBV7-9	TGTGCCAGCAGCGGGACTAGCGGGGGATACAATGAGCAGTTCTTC	CASSGTSGGYNEQFF
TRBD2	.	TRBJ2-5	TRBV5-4	TGTGCCAGCAGCTGGGCCCCACTAGCGGGGCCACAAGAGACCCAGTACTTC	CASSWAPLAGPQETQYF
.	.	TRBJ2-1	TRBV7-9	TGTGCCAGCAGCTTTACGGAGGAGGGCGATGAGCAGTTCTTC	CASSFTEEGDEQFF
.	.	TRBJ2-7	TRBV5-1	TGCGCCAGCAGCTTGGGGTTCGGATCGGACGAGCAGTACTTC	CASSLGFGSDEQYF
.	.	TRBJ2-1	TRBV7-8	TGTGCCAGCAGCACGGAGGGGGCTTCCTACAATGAGCAGTTCTTC	CASSTEGASYNEQFF
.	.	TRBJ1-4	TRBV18	TGTGCCAGCTCACCCTTAGGACAATCGGGGGAAAAACTGTTTTTT	CASSPLGQSGEKLFF
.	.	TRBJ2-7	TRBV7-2	TGTGCCAGCAGCCCGCTCTCCTACGAGCAGTACTTC	CASSPLSYEQYF
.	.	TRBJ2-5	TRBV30	TGTGCCTGGGTCCCGGCGGGGTCCGGGGAGACCCAGTACTTC	CAWVPAGSGETQYF
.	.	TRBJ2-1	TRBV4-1	TGCGCCAGCAGCCAAGCTCTAGCCGGGGAGCAGTTCTTC	CASSQALAGEQFF
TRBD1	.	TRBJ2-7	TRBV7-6	TGTGCCAGCAGCAAGGGACAGGGCTACGAGCAGTACTTC	CASSKGQGYEQYF
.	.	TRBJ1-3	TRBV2	TGTGCCAGTCTACAAGGGCCGAGCTCTGGAAACACCATATATTTT	CASLQGPSSGNTIYF
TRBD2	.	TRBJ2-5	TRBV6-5	TGTGCCAGCAGTAAGACTAGCGGCCAAGAGACCCAGTACTTC	CASSKTSGQETQYF
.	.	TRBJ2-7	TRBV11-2	TGTGCCAGCAGCTTAGAGTGGGAGTCAGAGAGGGAGCAGTACTTC	CASSLEWESEREQYF
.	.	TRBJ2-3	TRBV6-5	TGTGCCAGCAGTTACACAGGTTCTTCCACAGATACGCAGTATTTT	CASSYTGSSTDTQYF
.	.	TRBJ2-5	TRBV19	TGTGCCAGTAGTACCACGGATCAAGAGACCCAGTACTTC	CASSTTDQETQYF
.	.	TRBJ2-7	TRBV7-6	TGTGCCAGCAGCTTAGCGGGAGAGAAATACGAGCAGTACTTC	CASSLAGEKYEQYF
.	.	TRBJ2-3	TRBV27	TGTGCCAGCAGGGCATCTAGCACAGATACGCAGTATTTT	CASRASSTDTQYF
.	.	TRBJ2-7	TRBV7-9	TGTGCCAGCAGCGCCCAGGTTTACGAGCAGTACTTC	CASSAQVYEQYF
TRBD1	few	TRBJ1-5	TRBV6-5	TGTGCCAGCAGGGACAGGGAGGGAAGCAATCAGCCCCAGCATTTT	CASRDREGSNQPQHF
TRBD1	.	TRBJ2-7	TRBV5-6	TGTGCCAGCAATCCGGACAGGGATAACTCCTACGAGCAGTACTTC	CASNPDRDNSYEQYF
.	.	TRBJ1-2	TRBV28	TGTGCCAGCAGTTTACAGGGCTCGGTTAACTATGGCTACACCTTC	CASSLQGSVNYGYTF
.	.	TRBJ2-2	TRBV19	TGTGCCAGTAGTGTGCACCGGGACTTCATTCGGAACACCGGGGAGCTGTTTTTT	CASSVHRDFIRNTGELFF
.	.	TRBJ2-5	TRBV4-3	TGCGCCAGCAGGAATAGCGGACCCCAAGAGACCCAGTACTTC	CASRNSGPQETQYF
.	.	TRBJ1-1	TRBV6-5	TGTGCCAGCAGTCCTTGGGAAGGCGACACTGAAGCTTTCTTT	CASSPWEGDTEAFF
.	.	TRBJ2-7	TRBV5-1	TGCGCCAGCAGCTTGGCGCAGGGACTTAGGATCTACGAGCAGTACTTC	CASSLAQGLRIYEQYF
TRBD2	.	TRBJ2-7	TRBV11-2	TGTGCCAGCAGCTTAGATTTGGCTAGCGGGGGGGCCTTTTCCTACGAGCAGTACTTC	CASSLDLASGGAFSYEQYF
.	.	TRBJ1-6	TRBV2	TGTGCCAGCAGCTCAAGTTGGGAAGGGGGGGCCGAGAATTCACCCCTCCACTTT	CASSSSWEGGAENSPLHF
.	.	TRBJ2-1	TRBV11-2	TGTGCCAGCAGCTTAGATCCGCCCGGTTACAATGAGCAGTTCTTC	CASSLDPPGYNEQFF
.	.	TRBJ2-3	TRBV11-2	TGTGCCAGCAGCTTTGGGACGGAATCTAGCACAGATACGCAGTATTTT	CASSFGTESSTDTQYF
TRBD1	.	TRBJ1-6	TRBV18	TGTGCCAGCTCACTTTCCTCTAGGACAGGGGAGAATTCACCCCTCCACTTT	CASSLSSRTGENSPLHF
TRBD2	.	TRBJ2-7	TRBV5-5	TGTGCCAGCAGCCACCCGGGACTAGCGGGAGAGCACTGGCAGTTGAACGAGCAGTACTTC	CASSHPGLAGEHWQLNEQYF
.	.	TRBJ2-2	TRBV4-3	TGCGCCAGCAGCCAAGAGCCCCCGCACAGGGAGGGAACCGGGGAGCTGTTTTTT	CASSQEPPHREGTGELFF
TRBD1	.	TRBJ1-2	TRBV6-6	TGTGCCAGCAGTGACAGGGTAGGGTATGGCTACACCTTC	CASSDRVGYGYTF